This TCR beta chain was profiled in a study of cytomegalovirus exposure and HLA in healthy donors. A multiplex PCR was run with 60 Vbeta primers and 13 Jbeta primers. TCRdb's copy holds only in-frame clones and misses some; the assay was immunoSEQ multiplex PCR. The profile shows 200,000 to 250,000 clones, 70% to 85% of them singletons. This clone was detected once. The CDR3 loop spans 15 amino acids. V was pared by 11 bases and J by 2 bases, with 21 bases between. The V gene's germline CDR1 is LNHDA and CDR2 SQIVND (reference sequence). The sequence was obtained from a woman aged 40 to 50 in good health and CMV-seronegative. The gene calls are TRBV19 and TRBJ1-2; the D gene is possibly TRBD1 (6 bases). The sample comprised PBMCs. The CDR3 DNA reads TGTGCCGCGGGGGCGCGGATCCCAATGAACTATGGCTACACCTTC. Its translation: CAAGARIPMNYGYTF.